This TCR beta chain was captured by sequencing in a study of naive CD8 T cells in extremely preterm neonates. The J segment lost 5 bases and the V segment lost 6 bases, leaving 4 bases of the junction unmatched. CDR3 size: 12 residues. Germline V CDR1 and CDR2: MDHEN, SYDVKM. The assay was immunoSEQ multiplex PCR, and TCRdb's table has in-frame clones only and misses some. The data show about 7,600 clones, with roughly 98% seen just once and roughly 2.9% held by the top ten. V gene TRBV28 combines with J gene TRBJ2-7, with 7 bases lining up with TRBD2. Sequenced sample: naive CD8+ T cells from blood. The source is a human donor in good health. The CDR3 is CASSLGGDEQYF. The DNA for the CDR3 is TGTGCCAGCAGCCTGGGAGGGGACGAGCAGTACTTC.